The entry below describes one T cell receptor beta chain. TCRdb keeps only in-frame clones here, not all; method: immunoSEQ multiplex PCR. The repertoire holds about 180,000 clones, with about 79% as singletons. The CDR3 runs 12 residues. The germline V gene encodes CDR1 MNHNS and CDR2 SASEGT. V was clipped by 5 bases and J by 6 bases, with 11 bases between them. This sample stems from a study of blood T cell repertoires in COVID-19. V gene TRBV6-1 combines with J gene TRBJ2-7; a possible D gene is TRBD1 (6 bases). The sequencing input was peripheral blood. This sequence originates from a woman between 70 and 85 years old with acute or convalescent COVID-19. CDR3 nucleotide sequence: TGTGCCAGCAGTTCTATAGGGGGCGAGCAGTACTTC. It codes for CASSSIGGEQYF.